Below, 29 T cell receptor beta chains from the same sample are listed, as sequenced in a study of blood T cell repertoires in COVID-19. TCRdb keeps only in-frame clones here, not all; method: immunoSEQ multiplex PCR. In the table there are 200,000 to 300,000 clones, around 87% of which are singletons. The sample taken for sequencing was peripheral blood. Receptors were obtained from a woman in her fifties or sixties with acute or convalescent COVID-19.

This chain links TRBV18 with TRBJ2-2, with TRBD1 identical over 7 bases. The CDR3 sequence is 18 residues long. Trimming cost V 3 bases and J 0 bases; bases outside gene matches: 10. Germline lookup yields CDR1 KGHSH and CDR2 LQKENI. CDR3 DNA: TGTGCCAGCTCACCTACCCTGACAGGGCCCACGAACACCGGGGAGCTGTTTTTT. Its translation is CASSPTLTGPTNTGELFF.

This clone came up a few times. This chain uses TRBV28 with TRBJ2-7; TRBD1 aligns across 7 bases. J lost 3 bases, V lost 5 bases, and 13 bases had no gene match. The CDR3 runs 16 residues. Germline loops: CDR1 MDHEN, CDR2 SYDVKM. The DNA for the CDR3 is TGTGCCAGCAGTCCCGATCCCCTGACAGGGAACTACGAGCAGTACTTC. It yields the protein CASSPDPLTGNYEQYF. Full variable domain (missing parts from reference TRBV28 and TRBJ2-7): DVKVTQSSRYLVKRTGEKVFLECVQDMDHENMFWYRQDPGLGLRLIYFSYDVKMKEKGDIPEGYSVSREKKERFSLILESASTNQTSMYLCASSPDPLTGNYEQYFGPGTRLTVT.

The genes are TRBV29-1 and TRBJ2-7; 9 bases fit TRBD1. There are 14 residues in the CDR3. Germline loops: CDR1 SQVTM, CDR2 ANQGSEA. The CDR3 sequence is CRDHRGLSSYEQYF. The CDR3 DNA sequence: TGCAGGGATCACAGGGGGCTCTCCTCTTACGAGCAGTACTTC.

This sequence joins TRBV7-9 and TRBJ2-1; D possibly corresponds to TRBD1 (5 bases). This CDR3 has 14 amino acids. The V gene's germline CDR1 is SEHNR and CDR2 FQNEAQ (reference sequence). V was shortened by 1 base and J by 4 bases, with 8 bases between the two germline ends. CDR3 sequence reads: CASSLGQLYNEQFF. Written as DNA, the CDR3 is TGTGCCAGCAGCTTAGGACAGCTGTACAATGAGCAGTTCTTC.

CDR3 amino acids: CASSAQADATTYEQYF. CDR3 DNA: TGTGCCAGCAGCGCCCAGGCTGACGCGACGACCTACGAGCAGTACTTC. The rearrangement uses TRBV28 and TRBJ2-7; D gene unclear. V was clipped by 6 bases and J by 2 bases, with 20 bases between them. The CDR3 has 16 residues. Germline CDR1 and CDR2: MDHEN and SYDVKM.

Concerning this clone: A read error may explain this, as a much larger clone is one base away. V usage is TRBV29-1 and J usage is TRBJ1-4; 8 bases fit TRBD1. Germline loops: CDR1 SQVTM, CDR2 ANQGSEA. The CDR3 extends over 13 amino acids. Trimming cost V 3 bases and J 4 bases; bases outside gene matches: 1. The CDR3 loop is CSVDGQGNEKLFF. DNA of the CDR3: TGCAGCGTTGATGGACAGGGTAATGAAAAACTGTTTTTT.

The chain combines TRBV6-6 with TRBJ2-1, with D perhaps TRBD2 (5 bases). The length of the CDR3 is 11 residues. Germline V CDR1 and CDR2: MNHNY, SVGAGI (reference sequence). V was clipped by 6 bases and J by 10 bases, with 10 bases between them. The CDR3 DNA follows: TGTGCCAGCAGCCCCTCGGGGGAGCAGTTCTTC. Its translation is CASSPSGEQFF.

The CDR3 loop reads CASSVDGGGPYEQYF. CDR3 nucleotides: TGTGCCAGCAGCGTAGACGGGGGAGGGCCATACGAGCAGTACTTC. This chain connects TRBV9 to TRBJ2-7; TRBD2 matches at 7 bases. CDR3 size: 15 residues. Germline CDR1 and CDR2: SGDLS and YYNGEE. The trim removed 0 bases at V and 4 bases at J, leaving 7 bases unmatched.

This chain joins TRBV24-1 and TRBJ2-3, with 7 bases aligning to TRBD2. V gave up 1 base and J gave up 1 base; unmatched junction bases: 4. CDR1 is KGHDR, CDR2 SFDVKD, per germline. The CDR3 is made up of 16 amino acids. The CDR3 sequence is CATSDFGTIGTDTQYF. DNA of the CDR3: TGTGCCACCAGTGATTTTGGGACTATAGGCACAGATACGCAGTATTTT.

This sequence joins TRBV2 and TRBJ1-2; TRBD1 aligns across 8 bases. The CDR3 is made up of 13 amino acids. V dropped 6 bases and J dropped 8; count of bases not matched to a gene: 8. Germline lookup yields CDR1 SNHLY and CDR2 FYNNEI. The chain's CDR3 is CASSGQGGWGYTF. The CDR3 DNA follows: TGTGCCAGCAGCGGACAGGGAGGATGGGGCTACACCTTC.

This chain uses TRBV5-1 with TRBJ1-2, with 9 bases identical to TRBD1. The CDR3 consists of 15 residues. Germline CDR1 SGHRS, CDR2 YFSETQ. After removal of 3 bases from V and 6 bases from J, the junction contained 9 bases not matched to a gene. The CDR3 DNA reads as TGCGCCAGCAGCTCCGGACAGGGGCCGACCGATGGCTACACCTTC. Protein sequence: CASSSGQGPTDGYTF.

The gene calls are TRBV7-9 and TRBJ1-1; D remains ambiguous. The V gene's germline CDR1 is SEHNR and CDR2 FQNEAQ (reference sequence). V was clipped by 1 base and J by 1 base, with 7 bases between them. This CDR3 comprises 14 residues. CDR3 amino acids: CASSLGPGNTEAFF. The CDR3 DNA reads as TGTGCCAGCAGCTTAGGCCCCGGGAACACTGAAGCTTTCTTT.

The chain employs TRBV19 and TRBJ2-7, with 10 bases lining up with TRBD2. CDR1 is LNHDA and CDR2 is SQIVND in the germline V gene (reference sequence). With 6 bases clipped from V and 0 bases from J, the junction kept 2 bases outside the gene matches. The CDR3 has 14 amino acids. CDR3: CASRGTSVSYEQYF. CDR3 in DNA: TGTGCCAGTAGAGGGACTAGCGTCTCCTACGAGCAGTACTTC.

A single count supports this clone. V gene TRBV28 combines with J gene TRBJ2-7; D perhaps matches TRBD1 (6 bases). The CDR3 covers 13 residues. The germline V gene encodes CDR1 MDHEN and CDR2 SYDVKM. The V end was cut by 6 bases, the J end by 2 bases, with 11 bases between. Here the CDR3 DNA reads TGTGCCAGCAGACCGACAGGACCCTACGAGCAGTACTTC. Translating it yields CASRPTGPYEQYF.

The chain has TRBV5-1 and TRBJ2-1; TRBD2 is a possible D gene (6 bases). This CDR3 spans 13 amino acids. Trimming shortened V by 7 bases and J by 0 bases, and 8 bases separated the two germline ends. Germline V gene data show CDR1 as SGHRS and CDR2 as YFSETQ. The CDR3 loop is CASSGGSYNEQFF. As DNA, the CDR3 is TGCGCCAGCTCCGGGGGCTCCTACAATGAGCAGTTCTTC.

This chain links TRBV7-2 with TRBJ2-7, with 8 bases that match TRBD2. The CDR3 has 14 amino acids. V trimming: 6 bases; J trimming: 9 bases; junction bases outside the gene matches: 13. Germline V gene data show CDR1 as SGHTA and CDR2 as FQGNSA. CDR3 DNA sequence: TGTGCCAGCAGACTCTGGGGAGGTAGCGGGACGCAGTACTTC. This gives the protein CASRLWGGSGTQYF.

This clone was seen once. This sequence joins TRBV2 and TRBJ1-3, with D possibly being TRBD1 (5 bases). V lost 5 bases and J 9 bases, leaving 17 bases between the germline ends. The CDR3 is 14 amino acids. Germline V gene lookup returns CDR1 SNHLY and CDR2 FYNNEI. In DNA, the CDR3 is TGTGCCAGCAGTTCTGCGTGGACAAAGGGCACCATATATTTT. Translated, it gives CASSSAWTKGTIYF.

V usage is TRBV5-1 and J usage is TRBJ2-7, with unresolved D. The CDR3 has 14 residues. Germline V lookup: CDR1 SGHRS, CDR2 YFSETQ. Trimming cost V 5 bases and J 3 bases, with 15 bases left between them. The CDR3 coding sequence is TGCGCCAGCAGTCTTTCAAGCGCTGACTACGAGCAGTACTTC. Translation: CASSLSSADYEQYF.

This rearrangement joins TRBV30 to TRBJ1-1; 8 nucleotides match TRBD1. The V and J ends lost 5 bases and 1 base, in that order; junction bases with no gene match: 3. The length of the CDR3 is 13 residues. Germline loops: CDR1 GTSNPN, CDR2 SVGIG (reference sequence). CDR3 sequence (DNA): TGTGCCTGGGGGCAGGGGGCGAACACTGAAGCTTTCTTT. This encodes CAWGQGANTEAFF. The full variable domain, completed using reference TRBV30 and TRBJ1-1, is SQTIHQWPATLVQPVGSPLSLECTVEGTSNPNLYWYRQAAGRGLQLLFYSVGIGQISSEVPQNLSASRPQDRQFILSSKKLLLSDSGFYLCAWGQGANTEAFFGQGTRLTVV.

This clone was found once. The J gene is TRBJ1-5, the V gene TRBV2; TRBD1 matches at 12 bases. With 6 bases clipped from V and 7 bases from J, the junction kept 13 bases outside the gene matches. Germline CDR1 SNHLY, CDR2 FYNNEI. The CDR3 sequence is 17 residues long. DNA for the CDR3: TGTGCCAGCAGCCCCGAGGCCGGGACAGGGGGCGAGCAGCCCCAGCATTTT. Its protein is CASSPEAGTGGEQPQHF.

This clone came up a few times. The chain carries TRBV5-1 and TRBJ2-5, with D maybe TRBD1 (6 bases). The V gene's germline CDR1 is SGHRS and CDR2 YFSETQ. The CDR3 consists of 16 residues. The V and J ends lost 0 bases and 4 bases respectively, with 16 bases between them. CDR3 residues: CASSLVVGAPSETQYF. The CDR3 region has the DNA TGCGCCAGCAGCTTGGTTGTGGGGGCGCCTTCAGAGACCCAGTACTTC.

This rearrangement joins TRBV6-5 to TRBJ1-1, with a tentative D call TRBD1 (5 bases). CDR3 length equals 14 residues. The germline CDR1 and CDR2 sequences are MNHEY and SVGAGI. Deletions cut 6 bases from V and 5 bases from J, with 16 bases between. The CDR3 spells CASRRSQGFTEAFF. CDR3 DNA: TGTGCCAGCAGGCGCTCTCAGGGCTTTACTGAAGCTTTCTTT.

The J gene is TRBJ2-7, the V gene TRBV4-3, with TRBD2 identical over 9 bases. The V gene end was trimmed by 0 bases and the J gene end by 4 bases; junction bases not matched to a gene: 7. This CDR3 spans 16 amino acids. The germline V gene encodes CDR1 LGHNA and CDR2 YSLEER. CDR3 nucleotide sequence: TGCGCCAGCAGCCAAGATCTGGGTAGCGGGAGTTACGAGCAGTACTTC. The encoded protein is CASSQDLGSGSYEQYF.

The chain links TRBV4-1 to TRBJ1-2, with 10 bases that match TRBD1. This CDR3 is built from 14 residues. V gave up 7 bases and J gave up 0 bases; unmatched junction bases: 2. Germline V gives CDR1 MGHRA, CDR2 YSYEKL. CDR3 protein: CASMGQGSNYGYTF. The CDR3 DNA reads TGCGCCAGCATGGGACAGGGGTCTAACTATGGCTACACCTTC.

V and J are TRBV5-1 and TRBJ2-3, with TRBD2 identical over 8 bases. There are 16 residues in the CDR3. The V and J ends lost 0 bases and 1 base, in that order; junction bases with no gene match: 4. Germline V CDR1 and CDR2: SGHRS, YFSETQ. CDR3 loop: CASSLAGTRGTDTQYF. The CDR3 DNA is TGCGCCAGCAGCTTGGCCGGGACTAGAGGCACAGATACGCAGTATTTT.

The V and J genes are TRBV28 and TRBJ2-1; 7 bases agree with TRBD1. This CDR3 is 14 amino acids long. The junction had 11 bases not matched to a gene; V was cut back by 4 bases and J by 11 bases. Germline V gene sequence: CDR1 MDHEN, CDR2 SYDVKM. The CDR3 DNA reads TGTGCCAGCAGTTCGGCAGGGACAGCCCCCCAGCAGTTCTTC. Amino acids: CASSSAGTAPQQFF.

A single count supports this clone. The rearrangement links TRBV6-5 to TRBJ1-2, with D perhaps TRBD1 (5 bases). The V gene's germline CDR1 is MNHEY and CDR2 SVGAGI. V was clipped by 7 bases and J by 4 bases, with 16 bases between them. The CDR3 covers 14 residues. CDR3 in amino acids: CASKTALRGYGYTF. The CDR3 bases are TGTGCCAGCAAGACAGCGCTTAGAGGCTATGGCTACACCTTC.

This clone was seen only a few times. The chain has TRBV20-1 and TRBJ2-7, with D maybe TRBD1 (5 bases). Trimming took off 3 bases at V and 3 bases at J, with 15 bases between the two ends. CDR1 is DFQATT, CDR2 SNEGSKA, per germline (reference sequence). This CDR3 comprises 14 residues. The CDR3 nucleotides read TGCAGTGCTAGTTGGGCAGGGAAACTCTACGAGCAGTACTTC. Protein product: CSASWAGKLYEQYF.

This clone has only one observation. The chain recombines TRBV28 with TRBJ2-1; D uncertain. CDR3 size: 12 residues. The germline V and J ends were trimmed by 6 bases and 7 bases, with 10 bases remaining between them. The germline gives CDR1 MDHEN, CDR2 SYDVKM. CDR3 protein: CASRVLPNEQFF. The CDR3 region has the DNA TGTGCCAGCAGGGTACTACCTAATGAGCAGTTCTTC.